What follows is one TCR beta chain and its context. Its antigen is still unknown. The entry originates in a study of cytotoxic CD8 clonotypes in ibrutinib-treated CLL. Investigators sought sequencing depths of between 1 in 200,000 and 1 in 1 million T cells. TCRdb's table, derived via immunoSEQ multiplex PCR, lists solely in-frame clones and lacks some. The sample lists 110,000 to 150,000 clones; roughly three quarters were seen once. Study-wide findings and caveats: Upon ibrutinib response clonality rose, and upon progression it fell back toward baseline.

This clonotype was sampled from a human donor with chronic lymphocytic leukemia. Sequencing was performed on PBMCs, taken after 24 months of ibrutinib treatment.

The CDR3 reads CASSLRSLETQYF. The CDR3 DNA sequence: TGTGCCAGCAGCTTAAGGTCCCTAGAGACCCAGTACTTC. The chain joins TRBV7-6 to TRBJ2-5; D remains unclear. V was clipped by 2 bases and J by 4 bases, with 8 bases between them. The CDR3 is 13 residues long. CDR1 SGHVS and CDR2 FNYEAQ come from the germline V gene.